The next 30 T cell receptor beta chains were all read from a single sample in a study of technical replicates of blood from several donors. The assay was immunoSEQ multiplex PCR, and TCRdb's table has in-frame clones only and misses some. Of 75,000 to 95,000 clones in the sample, about 94% were seen once. Sequences were obtained from T cells isolated from PBMCs. All receptors come from a human donor in good health.

V is TRBV28 and J is TRBJ2-7, with a weak D call TRBD1 (5 bases). Germline V lookup: CDR1 MDHEN, CDR2 SYDVKM. V was shortened by 2 bases and J by 3 bases, with 11 bases between the two germline ends. The CDR3 has 14 amino acids. The CDR3 region has the DNA TGTGCCAGCAGTTTAGGCAGGGCCTACTACGAGCAGTACTTC. This translates into CASSLGRAYYEQYF. Full variable domain (rest looked up from reference TRBV28 and TRBJ2-7): DVKVTQSSRYLVKRTGEKVFLECVQDMDHENMFWYRQDPGLGLRLIYFSYDVKMKEKGDIPEGYSVSREKKERFSLILESASTNQTSMYLCASSLGRAYYEQYFGPGTRLTVT.

CDR3 in amino acids: CASSSVIDRGPYEQYF. The CDR3 DNA reads as TGCGCCAGCAGCTCGGTGATTGACAGGGGACCCTACGAGCAGTACTTC. This rearrangement joins TRBV5-1 to TRBJ2-7, with 8 bases aligning to TRBD1. CDR3 length: 16 amino acids. The junction had 10 bases not matched to a gene; V was cut back by 3 bases and J by 2 bases. CDR1 is SGHRS and CDR2 is YFSETQ in the germline V gene.

This chain uses TRBV7-8 with TRBJ2-7; a possible D gene is TRBD2 (6 bases). This CDR3 has 15 amino acids. The V end lost 4 bases, the J end lost 3 bases, and 16 bases lay between the germline ends. The germline gives CDR1 SGHVS, CDR2 FQNEAQ. CDR3 protein: CASSYQEGLSYEQYF. The DNA of the CDR3 is TGTGCCAGCAGCTACCAGGAGGGGCTAAGCTACGAGCAGTACTTC.

V is TRBV4-1 and J is TRBJ1-1; TRBD1 matches 9 bases. The CDR3 is made up of 14 amino acids. The ends lost 0 bases at V and 11 bases at J; junction bases unmatched: 7. Germline lookup yields CDR1 MGHRA and CDR2 YSYEKL. The CDR3 nucleotides are TGCGCCAGCAGCCAAGATCCGACAGGACAGGGGGCTTTCTTT. It codes for CASSQDPTGQGAFF.

The chain uses TRBV4-1 and TRBJ2-7; D unresolved. CDR3 length equals 12 residues. Germline CDR1 reads MGHRA; CDR2 reads YSYEKL. V was trimmed by 1 base and J by 3 bases, leaving 4 bases between them. CDR3 in amino acids: CASSQVGYEQYF. The CDR3 DNA reads TGCGCCAGCAGCCAAGTCGGCTACGAGCAGTACTTC.

In its sample, this clone was seen once. The rearrangement joins TRBV2 to TRBJ2-5; 10 nucleotides match TRBD2. Germline V gives CDR1 SNHLY, CDR2 FYNNEI. This CDR3 is built from 16 residues. Trimming removed 2 bases from V and 1 base from J; junction bases left unmatched: 4. The CDR3 region is CASSEPSGSRQETQYF. CDR3 DNA: TGTGCCAGCAGTGAACCTAGCGGGAGCCGCCAAGAGACCCAGTACTTC.

CDR3 DNA sequence: TGTGCCAGCACTAAGGTACTAGCGGGAGGCCCTAGCTCCTACGAGCAGTACTTC. Protein sequence: CASTKVLAGGPSSYEQYF. The V gene is TRBV2, the J gene TRBJ2-7, with 12 nucleotides matching TRBD2. This CDR3 spans 18 amino acids. The junction had 13 bases not matched to a gene; V was cut back by 7 bases and J by 0 bases. Germline V gives CDR1 SNHLY, CDR2 FYNNEI.

The V and J genes are TRBV7-2 and TRBJ2-1; 7 bases are a match to TRBD2. The J segment lost 2 bases and the V segment lost 5 bases, leaving 3 bases of the junction unmatched. The germline V gene has CDR1 SGHTA and CDR2 FQGNSA. The CDR3 runs to 14 residues. Written as DNA, the CDR3 is TGTGCCAGCAGCCCCGGACTAGCCTACAATGAGCAGTTCTTC. This gives the protein CASSPGLAYNEQFF.

The CDR3 sequence: CASSSYRGGQETQYF. For the CDR3, the DNA is TGTGCCAGCAGCTCGTATAGGGGGGGGCAAGAGACCCAGTACTTC. The chain combines TRBV7-6 with TRBJ2-5; perhaps TRBD2 as D (7 bases). Trimming shortened V by 4 bases and J by 2 bases, and 14 bases separated the two germline ends. Germline V CDR1 and CDR2: SGHVS, FNYEAQ. This CDR3 has 15 amino acids.

The genes are TRBV4-1 and TRBJ2-7; 8 bases fit TRBD1. The V and J ends lost 1 base and 0 bases, in that order; junction bases with no gene match: 14. Germline lookup yields CDR1 MGHRA and CDR2 YSYEKL. CDR3 length: 19 residues. The CDR3 nucleotides are TGCGCCAGCAGCCAAGGGGTCCTGTGGGACAGGTCACGCTCCTACGAGCAGTACTTC. Protein product: CASSQGVLWDRSRSYEQYF.

The V gene is TRBV7-9, the J gene TRBJ2-3; 7 bases map to TRBD2. Trimming at V came to 11 bases and at J to 2 bases, leaving 13 bases not matched to a gene. This CDR3 has 15 residues. Germline V gene lookup returns CDR1 SEHNR and CDR2 FQNEAQ (reference sequence). CDR3 nucleotides: TGTGCCCACAAACCCGGGACTACCTTCACAGATACGCAGTATTTT. Translation gives CAHKPGTTFTDTQYF.

The rearrangement joins TRBV2 to TRBJ2-7; 7 bases match TRBD1. J was trimmed by 4 bases and V by 6 bases; bases with no gene match: 12. From germline, CDR1 is SNHLY and CDR2 FYNNEI. This CDR3 has 15 amino acids. The CDR3 DNA is TGTGCCAGCAGCCCCAGACAGGGTATGGGGTACGAGCAGTACTTC. This sequence encodes CASSPRQGMGYEQYF.

The chain carries TRBV21-1 and TRBJ1-4; the tabulated D call, TRBD1, remains unverified against the DNA. TRBV21-1 constitutes a pseudogene. The CDR3 extends over 16 amino acids. As DNA, the CDR3 is TGTGCCAGCACCCTTTACCTGACAGCGATAAATGAAAAACTGTTTTTT. This codes for CASTLYLTAINEKLFF.

Worth noting for this clone: Additional DNA sequences in this sample encode the identical CDR3. V gene TRBV5-1 combines with J gene TRBJ1-2; 8 bases fit TRBD1. The CDR3 consists of 14 residues. Germline CDR1 is SGHRS and CDR2 is YFSETQ. V was clipped by 0 bases and J by 6 bases; unmatched bases: 4. In nucleotides, the CDR3 is TGCGCCAGCAGCTTGGGGCAGGGGGCGGATGGCTACACCTTC. Translating gives CASSLGQGADGYTF.

Concerning this clone itself: One junction end does not reproduce the germline sequence, and a read error may be involved. The rearrangement joins TRBV5-1 to TRBJ1-2; 9 bases align to TRBD1. Germline V gene sequence: CDR1 SGHRS, CDR2 YFSETQ. CDR3 length: 14 residues. The DNA of the CDR3 is TGCGCCAGCAGCTTGCCCCCCGGGACAGGGCCTCCCTTCTTC. Its protein product is CASSLPPGTGPPFF.

The rearrangement joins TRBV30 to TRBJ2-7; 7 bases agree with TRBD1. V dropped 3 bases and J dropped 7; count of bases not matched to a gene: 18. The CDR3 runs to 16 residues. The germline V gene encodes CDR1 GTSNPN and CDR2 SVGIG (reference sequence). The CDR3 region has the DNA TGTGCCTGGAGGGCGATGTTGACAGGGTCCTTGGGGGAGCAGTACTTC. It codes for CAWRAMLTGSLGEQYF.

V usage is TRBV9 and J usage is TRBJ2-1, with D perhaps TRBD1 (6 bases). Germline loops: CDR1 SGDLS, CDR2 YYNGEE. This CDR3 has 13 residues. V lost 1 base and J 8 bases, leaving 10 bases between the germline ends. The CDR3: CASSVTGFDEQFF. The CDR3, as DNA: TGTGCCAGCAGCGTAACAGGGTTCGATGAGCAGTTCTTC.

This chain connects TRBV6-1 to TRBJ1-2; 7 bases fit TRBD1. The length of the CDR3 is 15 residues. V dropped 4 bases and J dropped 5; count of bases not matched to a gene: 10. The germline gives CDR1 MNHNS, CDR2 SASEGT. CDR3 nucleotides: TGTGCCAGCAGTGCCACCGGGACAGTTTTTTATGGCTACACCTTC. Protein product: CASSATGTVFYGYTF.

V and J are TRBV11-3 and TRBJ1-1; no clear D gene. Trimming left V 3 bases short and J 0 bases short, with 17 bases between. Looked up from germline, CDR1 is SGHNT and CDR2 is YENEEA. CDR3 size: 17 residues. DNA of the CDR3: TGTGCCAGCAGCTTCATCCGTACAAACGGGATGAACACTGAAGCTTTCTTT. Translating gives CASSFIRTNGMNTEAFF.

The chain couples TRBV7-9 to TRBJ2-2; D possibly corresponds to TRBD1 (6 bases). CDR3 size: 14 residues. The germline V and J ends were trimmed by 8 bases and 6 bases, with 16 bases remaining between them. The V gene's germline CDR1 is SEHNR and CDR2 FQNEAQ (reference sequence). CDR3 sequence (DNA): TGTGCCAGCCAACAGGGTTTTAACTCCGGGGAGCTGTTTTTT. As protein: CASQQGFNSGELFF.

The chain is built from TRBV7-9 and TRBJ1-4; 9 bases agree with TRBD1. CDR1 is SEHNR, CDR2 FQNEAQ, per germline (reference sequence). V gave up 4 bases and J gave up 8 bases; unmatched junction bases: 2. The CDR3 spans 13 residues. CDR3 nucleotides: TGTGCCAGCAGCTCGGGGACAGGGGAAAAACTGTTTTTT. Amino acids: CASSSGTGEKLFF.

This clone was counted a single time. The rearrangement uses TRBV5-6 and TRBJ1-2; D is unclear. CDR1 is SGHDT and CDR2 is YYEEEE in the germline V gene. This CDR3 region has 11 residues. V lost 1 base and J 6 bases, leaving 4 bases between the germline ends. The CDR3 DNA reads TGTGCCAGCAGCTTGACAGATGGCTACACCTTC. Its protein is CASSLTDGYTF.

The genes are TRBV27 and TRBJ1-2; 10 bases are shared with TRBD1. Losses at the gene ends were 2 bases for V and 8 bases for J; bases not matched to a gene: 5. CDR1 and CDR2 from the germline V gene are MNHEY and SMNVEV (reference sequence). The CDR3 has 14 amino acids. Written as DNA, the CDR3 is TGTGCCAGCAGTTTAAGGGGACAGGGGCACGGCTACACCTTC. Its protein product is CASSLRGQGHGYTF.

The V gene is TRBV21-1, the J gene TRBJ2-7; TRBD1 is the table's D call, not checked against the DNA. TRBV21-1 is deemed a pseudogene. The CDR3 spans 16 residues. CDR3 sequence (DNA): TGTGCCAGCAGCAAAATGGGACAGGTCTTCTCCTACGAGCAGTACTTC. This gives the protein CASSKMGQVFSYEQYF.

The chain employs TRBV5-5 and TRBJ1-2; D may be TRBD1 (6 bases). Germline V CDR1 and CDR2: SGHKS, YYEKEE (reference sequence). Trimming took 4 bases from V and 14 from J, leaving 15 bases between them. The CDR3 runs to 11 residues. The CDR3 region is CASSRKTGETF. The CDR3 DNA reads as TGTGCCAGCAGCAGAAAGACAGGCGAGACCTTC.

CDR3 in DNA: TGTGCCAGCAGCCGGCCCCCAGGGCCCTATCAGCAGTACTTC. This sequence encodes CASSRPPGPYQQYF. The chain has TRBV28 and TRBJ2-7, with D tentatively TRBD1 (5 bases). Germline CDR1 is MDHEN and CDR2 is SYDVKM. The V end lost 6 bases, the J end lost 8 bases, and 20 bases lay between the germline ends. The CDR3 is 14 residues long.

The rearrangement uses TRBV25-1 and TRBJ2-3; D remains unclear. Germline V CDR1 and CDR2: MGHDK, SYGVNS. Trimming removed 5 bases at V and 2 bases at J, with 11 bases between. CDR3 length: 14 residues. CDR3 coding DNA: TGTGCCAGCAGTTTTAGTACCACCACAGATACGCAGTATTTT. This codes for CASSFSTTTDTQYF.

The chain employs TRBV7-9 and TRBJ1-2; TRBD1 agrees at 9 bases. The CDR3 extends over 15 amino acids. V was clipped by 3 bases and J by 2 bases; unmatched bases: 4. Germline V lookup: CDR1 SEHNR, CDR2 FQNEAQ (reference sequence). CDR3 in amino acids: CASSLGQGKNYGYTF. CDR3 in DNA: TGTGCCAGCAGCTTGGGACAGGGAAAGAACTATGGCTACACCTTC.

V gene TRBV11-3 combines with J gene TRBJ2-7; D gene unclear. The CDR3 loop spans 12 amino acids. Germline CDR1 reads SGHNT; CDR2 reads YENEEA. Trimming took 5 bases from V and 2 from J, leaving 7 bases between them. CDR3 nucleotide sequence: TGTGCCAGCAGCCGTTCTACCTACGAGCAGTACTTC. This gives the protein CASSRSTYEQYF.

V and J are TRBV19 and TRBJ1-1; tentative D call: TRBD1 (5 bases). Per germline, CDR1 LNHDA and CDR2 SQIVND (reference sequence). The CDR3 has 16 amino acids. Trimming left V 6 bases short and J 3 bases short, with 20 bases between. The CDR3 loop is CASRSFLGGIHTEAFF. Written as DNA, the CDR3 is TGTGCCAGTAGGTCCTTCCTGGGGGGGATACACACTGAAGCTTTCTTT.